This T cell receptor (beta chain) was documented in a study of a mutant IDH1 vaccine in newly diagnosed glioma (TCRdb year 2021). About the investigation overall: In the chemotherapy-containing groups, vaccination started alongside temozolomide cycles, whereas in patients who had radiotherapy alone it started 4-6 weeks after radiotherapy. Before enrollment, most patients had been given radiochemotherapy with temozolomide as standard therapy, while the rest had received either radiotherapy alone or temozolomide alone. Of the roughly 34 treated patients, around 60% were male and 37.5% were female, and the mean age was 40.4 years. The week-35 safety follow-up took place at visit V12, and the week-47 end of study took place at visit V13. For exploratory analyses, longitudinal TCRB deep sequencing was carried out in roughly 25 treated patients wherever samples were available. Peripheral blood was collected at six visits: V03 (baseline), V05, V07, V10, V12 and V13. Points the paper makes about the study in general: Pseudoprogression seemed to be unrelated to changes in the top peripheral T cell clonotypes found by TCRB sequencing. PBMC samples for TCRB deep sequencing were selected based on availability. According to the authors, sample limitations meant that analyses of patient blood samples could not be reproduced. Across multiple MHC alleles, vaccine-induced immune responses were seen in around 93% of patients.

Library preparation used the immunoSEQ multiplex PCR assay. Rearranged TCR beta chain sequences were amplified with the hsTCRB Kit following the manufacturer's protocol. Sequencing of TCRB libraries was carried out on an Illumina MiSeq. The source study handled its data this way. The kit vendor's proprietary platform handled demultiplexing, trimming and gene mapping. TCRdb took over this immuneACCESS table, retaining in-frame rearrangements with V and J assigned. Such tables are incomplete; in checked studies, under half of the missing clones stem from an unresolved V gene, and the remainder is unexplained. The V and J calls and clone size were taken over from that table, and D and trimming were inferred from the DNA. The sample contains tens of thousands of clones, 80% to 90% of them found a single time. Approximately 5% of the sample belongs to the ten largest clones. V loses 0 bases at its end and J loses 2 bases; junction bases beyond the gene matches: 6. From cysteine to phenylalanine, the CDR3 is 17 amino acids long. Only the CDR3 part of the read is kept: 51 bases, read in frame from the first base. Based on the germline V gene, the CDR1 and CDR2 sequences are LGHNA and YSLEER.

This clone was detected a few times. Its antigen has not been determined. No quality values exist for individual bases; no much larger clone is one base distant. Explained via the paper, the time point label denotes: week 47, end of study. Each vaccine dose, consisting of 300 ug of a 20-mer mutant IDH1 peptide in Montanide, was administered subcutaneously with topical imiquimod. Eight vaccinations were administered to patients in weeks 1, 3, 5, 7, 11, 15, 19 and 23, corresponding to visits V03 through V10. Donors had newly diagnosed WHO grade 3 or 4 IDH1-mutant astrocytomas with loss of nuclear ATRX. The samples were drawn from NOA16, a multicentre, single-arm, open-label phase I trial in Germany that tested a mutant IDH1 peptide vaccine in humans for the first time. Genomic DNA for TCRB sequencing was isolated from EDTA blood with the DNeasy Blood and Tissue Kit.

The material was PBMCs, obtained from a glioma patient whose treatment included an IDH1 peptide vaccine. The rearrangement combines TRBV4-3 with TRBJ2-1; TRBD2 aligns with 8 central bases. The clonotype was recovered from a man aged 40-55 years with glioma. The bases are TGCGCCAGCAGCCAAGATTGGTTAGCGGGAACCTACAATGAGCAGTTCTTC. This translates into CASSQDWLAGTYNEQFF.